The 22 T cell receptor beta chains below come from one sample, sequenced in a study of PD-1 blockade in classical Hodgkin lymphoma (dated by TCRdb to 2018 to 2021). Receptors were amplified or captured by the immunoSEQ multiplex PCR assay. The clones in this table, taken by TCRdb from immuneACCESS, are in-frame only. Not every clone is retained; where verified, under half of the shortfall comes from an unresolved V gene, and the cause of the rest is unknown. Within this sample are roughly 60,000 clones, with 91% of them counted one time only. Jointly, the top ten make up 10% to 13% of the sample. The sample's time point, from its label and the paper: cycle 4 day 1 (C4D1), after more than five weeks of nivolumab. Every trial patient had relapsed following autologous stem cell transplantation, and prior brentuximab vedotin exposure was what differed among cohorts A, B and C. Sequenced material: peripheral blood mononuclear cells (PBMCs), taken before the fourth cycle of nivolumab. These receptor sequences come from a human donor with classical Hodgkin lymphoma.

DNA of the CDR3: TGTGCCAGCAGCTTACGGTCAGGGGGGAATGAAAAACTGTTTTTT. It yields the protein CASSLRSGGNEKLFF. This chain uses TRBV7-9 with TRBJ1-4, with 7 bases that match TRBD1. The CDR3 is 15 residues long. Germline-derived CDR1 and CDR2 are SEHNR and FQNEAQ (reference sequence). V shed 2 bases and J 5 bases; nucleotides not matched to a gene: 5.

The chain is built from TRBV5-1 and TRBJ1-2; 10 nucleotides align to TRBD1. The CDR3 consists of 14 residues. Germline loops: CDR1 SGHRS, CDR2 YFSETQ. Germline trimming cut 9 bases from V and 4 bases from J; bases unmatched to any gene: 9. Written as DNA, the CDR3 is TGCGCCACCGGGACAGGGGCGTACCGCTATGGCTACACCTTC. Translated: CATGTGAYRYGYTF. The entire variable domain, with the rest obtained from reference TRBV5-1 and TRBJ1-2, is as follows: KAGVTQTPRYLIKTRGQQVTLSCSPISGHRSVSWYQQTPGQGLQFLFEYFSETQRNKGNFPGRFSGRQFSNSRSEMNVSTLELGDSALYLCATGTGAYRYGYTFGSGTRLTVV.

The chain is built from TRBV27 and TRBJ1-1; 9 bases line up with TRBD1. This CDR3 region has 16 residues. The trim removed 3 bases at V and 1 base at J, leaving 6 bases unmatched. Germline CDR1 reads MNHEY; CDR2 reads SMNVEV (reference sequence). The CDR3: CASSFSGTGWNTEAFF. The CDR3 coding sequence is TGTGCCAGCAGTTTCTCCGGGACAGGGTGGAACACTGAAGCTTTCTTT.

The CDR3 nucleotides are TGCGCCAGCAGCTCACCCCCGGGACAGGGGGCGAAGGGGTATACTGAAGCTTTCTTT. Protein: CASSSPPGQGAKGYTEAFF. The chain employs TRBV5-1 and TRBJ1-1; 12 bases are shared with TRBD1. This CDR3 region has 19 residues. J was trimmed by 5 bases and V by 3 bases; bases with no gene match: 17. Looked up from germline, CDR1 is SGHRS and CDR2 is YFSETQ.

The V and J genes are TRBV5-1 and TRBJ2-2; the D is unclear. Trimming pared 0 bases from V and 6 bases from J, leaving 6 bases between. CDR1 is SGHRS and CDR2 is YFSETQ in the germline V gene. The CDR3 has 13 residues. As DNA, the CDR3 is TGCGCCAGCAGCTTGGACTGGGCCGGGGAGCTGTTTTTT. It encodes CASSLDWAGELFF.

This clone showed up just a few times. V is TRBV19 and J is TRBJ1-1, with 11 bases aligning to TRBD1. Germline trimming cut 7 bases from V and 5 bases from J; bases unmatched to any gene: 3. CDR1 is LNHDA, CDR2 SQIVND, per germline (reference sequence). This CDR3 is 13 amino acids long. DNA of the CDR3: TGTGCCAGTATCCGGGACAGGGGGACTGAAGCTTTCTTT. It codes for CASIRDRGTEAFF.

This chain connects TRBV11-2 to TRBJ2-1; 8 bases match TRBD2. This CDR3 is 18 amino acids long. V lost 1 base to trimming and J lost 5 bases; unmatched junction nucleotides: 13. Per germline, CDR1 SGHAT and CDR2 FQNNGV. CDR3 residues: CASSLVPTSVAGDNEQFF. The CDR3 DNA sequence: TGTGCCAGCAGCTTAGTCCCGACTAGCGTGGCTGGAGACAATGAGCAGTTCTTC.

This chain connects TRBV7-2 to TRBJ2-1; 10 nucleotides match TRBD2. The junction had 8 bases not matched to a gene; V was cut back by 3 bases and J by 3 bases. This CDR3 comprises 17 residues. Germline V lookup: CDR1 SGHTA, CDR2 FQGNSA. The CDR3 sequence: CASSFLPSGGRYNEQFF. The DNA for the CDR3 is TGTGCCAGCAGCTTTCTTCCTAGCGGGGGCCGCTACAATGAGCAGTTCTTC.

V is TRBV4-1 and J is TRBJ2-7; possible D gene TRBD2, 5 bases. Trimming removed 3 bases at V and 7 bases at J, with 10 bases between. Germline CDR1 reads MGHRA; CDR2 reads YSYEKL. The CDR3 has 12 amino acids. DNA for the CDR3: TGCGCCAGCAGCCACCTTACGGGGGAGCAGTACTTC. Amino acids: CASSHLTGEQYF.

The rearrangement joins TRBV7-9 to TRBJ1-3; D perhaps matches TRBD1 (5 bases). Trimming cost V 7 bases and J 3 bases, with 13 bases left between them. The CDR3 totals 14 residues. Germline V CDR1 and CDR2: SEHNR, FQNEAQ (reference sequence). CDR3 DNA: TGTGCCAGCACTTTAAAGGGGAATGGAAACACCATATATTTT. It specifies CASTLKGNGNTIYF.

The rearrangement joins TRBV7-2 to TRBJ1-1; a possible D gene is TRBD1 (5 bases). CDR1 and CDR2 from the germline V gene are SGHTA and FQGNSA. The CDR3 covers 15 residues. V lost 4 bases and J lost 0, with 12 bases in between. The CDR3 protein is CASSSSQVLNTEAFF. CDR3 coding DNA: TGTGCCAGCAGCTCATCACAGGTACTGAACACTGAAGCTTTCTTT.

This chain's CDR3 is CASSEALQRGLQYF. The CDR3 DNA reads as TGTGCCAGCAGTGAAGCGCTACAGCGGGGGTTACAGTACTTC. This chain connects TRBV6-1 to TRBJ2-7; TRBD2 matches at 8 bases. Germline CDR1 reads MNHNS; CDR2 reads SASEGT. V dropped 0 bases and J dropped 10; count of bases not matched to a gene: 8. CDR3 length equals 14 residues.

The genes are TRBV5-1 and TRBJ2-7; 8 bases agree with TRBD1. Trimming cost V 4 bases and J 3 bases; bases outside gene matches: 15. The CDR3 covers 17 residues. Germline loops: CDR1 SGHRS, CDR2 YFSETQ. The CDR3, as DNA: TGCGCCAGCAGCCATCCGCCAGGGGGCTCCCCCTTCTACGAGCAGTACTTC. This codes for CASSHPPGGSPFYEQYF.

The chain carries TRBV10-3 and TRBJ2-3; D might be TRBD2 (5 bases). V lost 2 bases and J 6 bases, leaving 12 bases between the germline ends. Germline V gives CDR1 ENHRY, CDR2 SYGVKD. This CDR3 is built from 14 residues. CDR3 bases: TGTGCCATCAGTGAGCCGGGGAGTTCCGATACGCAGTATTTT. Protein: CAISEPGSSDTQYF.

The chain recombines TRBV30 with TRBJ1-1; D possibly corresponds to TRBD1 (5 bases). Germline CDR1 is GTSNPN and CDR2 is SVGIG (reference sequence). V lost 2 bases to trimming and J lost 7 bases, with 14 bases between them. The length of the CDR3 is 13 residues. CDR3 DNA: TGTGCCTGGAGTCGGGACCGCGGTCGTGAAGCTTTCTTT. Protein product: CAWSRDRGREAFF.

The V and J genes are TRBV5-8 and TRBJ1-2, with 9 positions matching TRBD1. From germline, CDR1 is SGHTS and CDR2 YDEGEE. J was trimmed by 4 bases and V by 2 bases; bases with no gene match: 6. The CDR3 runs 15 residues. The CDR3 region has the DNA TGTGCCAGCAGCTTAACCGGGACAGGGCGCTATGGCTACACCTTC. Protein: CASSLTGTGRYGYTF.

The gene calls are TRBV5-1 and TRBJ1-2; perhaps TRBD1 as D (6 bases). V lost 4 bases and J lost 4, with 14 bases in between. This CDR3 is 14 amino acids long. Germline V gene lookup returns CDR1 SGHRS and CDR2 YFSETQ. The CDR3 DNA reads TGCGCCAGCAGCCACGCCAGGGGAGGCTATGGCTACACCTTC. Its translation is CASSHARGGYGYTF.

In this sample, this clone turned up once. The gene calls are TRBV10-3 and TRBJ2-3; perhaps TRBD1 as D (5 bases). V was shortened by 4 bases and J by 0 bases, with 14 bases between the two germline ends. This CDR3 has 16 residues. CDR1 is ENHRY and CDR2 is SYGVKD in the germline V gene. CDR3 coding DNA: TGTGCCATCAGTGGGACGGACAACCCTAGCACAGATACGCAGTATTTT. Translated, it gives CAISGTDNPSTDTQYF.

This clone was detected only a few times. The rearrangement links TRBV5-1 to TRBJ1-5; D is possibly TRBD1 (5 bases). The CDR3 has 13 amino acids. In germline, CDR1 is SGHRS, CDR2 YFSETQ. V dropped 0 bases and J dropped 7 bases, with 8 bases sitting between them. The CDR3 DNA reads as TGCGCCAGCAGCTTGGGGGGACGGCAGCCCCAGCATTTT. Translating it yields CASSLGGRQPQHF.

DNA of the CDR3: TGTGCCAGCAGCTATAGGGGGCCCGGGGCCAACGTCCTGACTTTC. Its translation is CASSYRGPGANVLTF. This rearrangement joins TRBV6-5 to TRBJ2-6, with 7 positions matching TRBD1. This CDR3 comprises 15 residues. CDR1 and CDR2 (germline): MNHEY, SVGAGI. Trimming at V came to 6 bases and at J to 4 bases, leaving 6 bases not matched to a gene.

This clone was observed a few times. The V call is TRBV2, the J call TRBJ1-1; no clear D gene. The V and J ends lost 6 bases and 3 bases respectively, with 8 bases between them. The CDR3 has 12 amino acids. In germline, CDR1 is SNHLY, CDR2 FYNNEI. The CDR3 protein is CASRGLDTEAFF. Written as DNA, the CDR3 is TGTGCCAGCAGGGGGTTGGACACTGAAGCTTTCTTT.

The genes are TRBV6-6 and TRBJ2-5, with 14 nucleotides matching TRBD2. Germline loops: CDR1 MNHNY, CDR2 SVGAGI (reference sequence). The CDR3 is 15 amino acids. With V trimmed by 4 bases and J by 5 bases, 3 bases remained unmatched. The CDR3: CASSLTSGGVETQYF. CDR3 DNA: TGTGCCAGCAGTTTGACTAGCGGGGGGGTTGAGACCCAGTACTTC.